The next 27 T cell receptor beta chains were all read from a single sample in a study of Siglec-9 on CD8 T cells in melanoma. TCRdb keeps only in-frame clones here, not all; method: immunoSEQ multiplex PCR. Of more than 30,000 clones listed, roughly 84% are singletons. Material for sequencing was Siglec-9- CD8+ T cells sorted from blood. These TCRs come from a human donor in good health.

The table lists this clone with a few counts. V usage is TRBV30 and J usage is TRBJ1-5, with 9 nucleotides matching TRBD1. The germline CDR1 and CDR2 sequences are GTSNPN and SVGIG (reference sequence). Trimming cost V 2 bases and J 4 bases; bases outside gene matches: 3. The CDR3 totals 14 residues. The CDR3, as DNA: TGTGCCTGGAGTCTGGGACAGGGAAATCAGCCCCAGCATTTT. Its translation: CAWSLGQGNQPQHF.

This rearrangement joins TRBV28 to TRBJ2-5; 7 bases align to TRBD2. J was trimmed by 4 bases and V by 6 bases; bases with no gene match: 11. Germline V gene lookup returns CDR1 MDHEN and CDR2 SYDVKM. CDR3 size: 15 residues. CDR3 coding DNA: TGTGCCAGCAGCCCTTTAGTCGGGAGGAGAGAGACCCAGTACTTC. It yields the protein CASSPLVGRRETQYF.

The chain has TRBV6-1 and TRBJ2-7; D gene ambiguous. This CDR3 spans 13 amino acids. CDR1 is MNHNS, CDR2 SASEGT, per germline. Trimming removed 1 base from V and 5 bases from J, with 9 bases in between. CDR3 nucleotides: TGTGCCAGCAGTGAAGGTAGGGCAAACGAGCAGTACTTC. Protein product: CASSEGRANEQYF.

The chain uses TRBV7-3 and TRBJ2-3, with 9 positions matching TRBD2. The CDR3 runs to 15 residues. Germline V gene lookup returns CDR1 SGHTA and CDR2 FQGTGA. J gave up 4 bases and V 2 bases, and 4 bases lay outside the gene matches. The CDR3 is CASSLGGGAPDTQYF. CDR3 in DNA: TGTGCCAGCAGCTTAGGCGGGGGGGCCCCAGATACGCAGTATTTT. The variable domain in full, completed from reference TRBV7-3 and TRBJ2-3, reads GAGVSQTPSNKVTEKGKYVELRCDPISGHTALYWYRQSLGQGPEFLIYFQGTGAADDSGLPNDRFFAVRPEGSVSTLKIQRTERGDSAVYLCASSLGGGAPDTQYFGPGTRLTVL.

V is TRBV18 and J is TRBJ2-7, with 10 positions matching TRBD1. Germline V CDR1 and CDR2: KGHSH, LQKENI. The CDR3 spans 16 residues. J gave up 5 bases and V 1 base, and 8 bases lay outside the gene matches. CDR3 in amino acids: CASSPLTGTGVHEQYF. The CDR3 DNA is TGTGCCAGCTCACCACTGACCGGGACAGGGGTCCACGAGCAGTACTTC.

DNA of the CDR3: TGCGCCAGCAGCTTGACAGGGGACACAGATACGCAGTATTTT. It encodes CASSLTGDTDTQYF. The chain recombines TRBV10-1 with TRBJ2-3, with 8 bases identical to TRBD1. The germline CDR1 and CDR2 sequences are WNHNN and SYGVQD (reference sequence). CDR3 length equals 14 residues. Trimming took 6 bases from V and 2 from J; bases not matched to a gene: 4.

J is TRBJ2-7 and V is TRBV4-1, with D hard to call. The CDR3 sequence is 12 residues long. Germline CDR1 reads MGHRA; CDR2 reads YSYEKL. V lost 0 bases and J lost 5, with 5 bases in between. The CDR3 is CASSQEGNEQYF. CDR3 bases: TGCGCCAGCAGCCAAGAGGGAAACGAGCAGTACTTC.

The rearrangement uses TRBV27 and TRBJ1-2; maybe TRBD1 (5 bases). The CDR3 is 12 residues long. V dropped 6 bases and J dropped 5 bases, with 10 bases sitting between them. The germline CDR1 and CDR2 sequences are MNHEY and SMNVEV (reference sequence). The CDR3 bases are TGTGCCAGCAGGGACACAATTTATGGCTACACCTTC. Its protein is CASRDTIYGYTF.

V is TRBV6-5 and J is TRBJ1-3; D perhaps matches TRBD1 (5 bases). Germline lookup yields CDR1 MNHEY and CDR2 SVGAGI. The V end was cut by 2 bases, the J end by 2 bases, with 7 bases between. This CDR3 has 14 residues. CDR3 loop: CASSYRGPGNTIYF. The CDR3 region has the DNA TGTGCCAGCAGTTACAGGGGCCCTGGAAACACCATATATTTT.

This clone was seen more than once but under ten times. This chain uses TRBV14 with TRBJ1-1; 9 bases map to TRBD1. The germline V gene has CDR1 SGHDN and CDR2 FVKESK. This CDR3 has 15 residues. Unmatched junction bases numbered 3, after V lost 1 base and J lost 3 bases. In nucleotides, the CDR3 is TGTGCCAGCAGCCAAGGCGGACAGGGGTACACTGAAGCTTTCTTT. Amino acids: CASSQGGQGYTEAFF.

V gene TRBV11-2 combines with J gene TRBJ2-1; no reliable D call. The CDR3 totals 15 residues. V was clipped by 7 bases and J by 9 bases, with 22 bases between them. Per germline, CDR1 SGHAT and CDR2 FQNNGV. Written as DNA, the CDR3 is TGTGCCAGCACCCCGGTAGTAGCTGGATCGGGTGAGCAGTTCTTC. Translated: CASTPVVAGSGEQFF.

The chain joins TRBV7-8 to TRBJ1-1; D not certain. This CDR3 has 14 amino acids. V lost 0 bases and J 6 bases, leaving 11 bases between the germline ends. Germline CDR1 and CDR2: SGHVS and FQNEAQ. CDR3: CASSLALQFAEAFF. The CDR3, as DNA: TGTGCCAGCAGCTTAGCGTTACAGTTCGCTGAAGCTTTCTTT. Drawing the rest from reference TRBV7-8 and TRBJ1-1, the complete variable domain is GAGVSQSPRYKVAKRGQDVALRCDPISGHVSLFWYQQALGQGPEFLTYFQNEAQLDKSGLPSDRFFAERPEGSVSTLKIQRTQQEDSAVYLCASSLALQFAEAFFGQGTRLTVV.

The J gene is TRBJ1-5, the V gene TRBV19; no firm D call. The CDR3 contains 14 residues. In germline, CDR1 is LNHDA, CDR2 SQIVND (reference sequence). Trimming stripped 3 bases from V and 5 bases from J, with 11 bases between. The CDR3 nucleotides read TGTGCCAGTAGTATTACCGGTTTAGATCAGCCCCAGCATTTT. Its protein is CASSITGLDQPQHF.

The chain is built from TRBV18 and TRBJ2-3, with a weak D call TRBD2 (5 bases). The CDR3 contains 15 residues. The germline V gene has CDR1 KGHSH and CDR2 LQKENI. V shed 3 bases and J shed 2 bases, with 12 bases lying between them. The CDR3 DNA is TGTGCCAGCTCACCTGAGAGGGATGTCACAGATACGCAGTATTTT. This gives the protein CASSPERDVTDTQYF.

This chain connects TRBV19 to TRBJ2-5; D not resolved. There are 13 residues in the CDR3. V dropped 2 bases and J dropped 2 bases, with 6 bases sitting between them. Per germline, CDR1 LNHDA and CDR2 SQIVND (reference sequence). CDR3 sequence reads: CASSILLQETQYF. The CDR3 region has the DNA TGTGCCAGTAGTATACTCCTTCAAGAGACCCAGTACTTC. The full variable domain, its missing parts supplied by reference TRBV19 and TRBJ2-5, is DGGITQSPKYLFRKEGQNVTLSCEQNLNHDAMYWYRQDPGQGLRLIYYSQIVNDFQKGDIAEGYSVSREKKESFPLTVTSAQKNPTAFYLCASSILLQETQYFGPGTRLLVL.

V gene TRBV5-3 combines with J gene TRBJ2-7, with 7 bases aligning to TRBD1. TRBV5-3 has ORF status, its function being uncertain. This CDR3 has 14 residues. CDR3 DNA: TGTGCTGGGGCGCCGGGACAGTATTCCTACGAGCAGTACTTC. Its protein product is CAGAPGQYSYEQYF.

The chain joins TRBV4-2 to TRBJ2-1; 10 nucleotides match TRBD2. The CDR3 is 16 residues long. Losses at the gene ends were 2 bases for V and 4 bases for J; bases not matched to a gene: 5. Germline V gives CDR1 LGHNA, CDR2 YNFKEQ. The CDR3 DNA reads TGTGCCAGCAGCCAAACGGGACTAGCGATTTACAATGAGCAGTTCTTC. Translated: CASSQTGLAIYNEQFF.

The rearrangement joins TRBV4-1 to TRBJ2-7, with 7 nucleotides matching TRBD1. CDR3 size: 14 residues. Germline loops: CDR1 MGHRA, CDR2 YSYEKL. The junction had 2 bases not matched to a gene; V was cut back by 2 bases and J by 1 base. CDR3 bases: TGCGCCAGCAGCCAACGACAGGGTTCCTACGAGCAGTACTTC. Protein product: CASSQRQGSYEQYF.

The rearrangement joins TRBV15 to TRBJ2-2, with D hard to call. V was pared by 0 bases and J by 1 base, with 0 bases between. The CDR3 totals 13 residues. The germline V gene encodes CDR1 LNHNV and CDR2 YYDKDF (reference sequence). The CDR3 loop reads CATSRENTGELFF. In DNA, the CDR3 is TGTGCCACCAGCAGAGAGAACACCGGGGAGCTGTTTTTT.

CDR3 DNA sequence: TGTGCCTGGAGTCCGCTCGGGACTAGCACAGATACGCAGTATTTT. Translation: CAWSPLGTSTDTQYF. This chain uses TRBV30 with TRBJ2-3; D is possibly TRBD2 (6 bases). The CDR3 runs 15 residues. Germline V gene data show CDR1 as GTSNPN and CDR2 as SVGIG (reference sequence). V was trimmed by 2 bases and J by 0 bases, leaving 12 bases between them.

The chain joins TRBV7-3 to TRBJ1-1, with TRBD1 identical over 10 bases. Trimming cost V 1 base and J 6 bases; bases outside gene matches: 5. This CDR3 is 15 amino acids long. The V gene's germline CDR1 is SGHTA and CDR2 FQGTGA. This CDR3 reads CASSLMGQGSSEAFF. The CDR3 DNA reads TGTGCCAGCAGCTTAATGGGACAGGGGTCATCTGAAGCTTTCTTT.

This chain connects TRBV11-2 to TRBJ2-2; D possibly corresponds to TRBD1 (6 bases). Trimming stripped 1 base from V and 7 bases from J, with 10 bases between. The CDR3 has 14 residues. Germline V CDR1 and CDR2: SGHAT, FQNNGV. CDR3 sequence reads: CASSLATDSGELFF. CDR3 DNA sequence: TGTGCCAGCAGCTTAGCGACGGACAGCGGGGAGCTGTTTTTT.

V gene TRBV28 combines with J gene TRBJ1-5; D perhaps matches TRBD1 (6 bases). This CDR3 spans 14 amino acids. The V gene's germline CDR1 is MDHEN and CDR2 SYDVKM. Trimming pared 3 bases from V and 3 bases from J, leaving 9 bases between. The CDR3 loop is CASSLAGANQPQHF. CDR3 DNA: TGTGCCAGCAGTTTGGCAGGGGCCAATCAGCCCCAGCATTTT. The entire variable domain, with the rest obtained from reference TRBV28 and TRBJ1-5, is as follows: DVKVTQSSRYLVKRTGEKVFLECVQDMDHENMFWYRQDPGLGLRLIYFSYDVKMKEKGDIPEGYSVSREKKERFSLILESASTNQTSMYLCASSLAGANQPQHFGDGTRLSIL.

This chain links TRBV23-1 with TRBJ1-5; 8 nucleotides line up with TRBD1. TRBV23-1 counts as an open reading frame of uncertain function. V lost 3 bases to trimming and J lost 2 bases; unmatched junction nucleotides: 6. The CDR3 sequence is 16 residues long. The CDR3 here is CASSQEGQGGNQPQHF. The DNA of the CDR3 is TGCGCCAGCAGTCAGGAAGGACAGGGCGGCAATCAGCCCCAGCATTTT.

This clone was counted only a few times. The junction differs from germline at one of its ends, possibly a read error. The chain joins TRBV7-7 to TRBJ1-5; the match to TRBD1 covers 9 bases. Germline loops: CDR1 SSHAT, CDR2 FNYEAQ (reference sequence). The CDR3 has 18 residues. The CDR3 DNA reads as TGTGCTAGCAGCTTAACGAGGACAGGGGTTGATAGCAATCAGCCCCAGCATTTT. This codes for CASSLTRTGVDSNQPQHF. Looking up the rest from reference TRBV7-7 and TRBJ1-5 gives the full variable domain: GAGVSQSPRYKVTKRGQDVTLRCDPISSHATLYWYQQALGQGPEFLTYFNYEAQPDKSGLPSDRFSAERPEGSISTLTIQRTEQRDSAMYRCASSLTRTGVDSNQPQHFGDGTRLSIL.

CDR3 DNA: TGCGCCATTCGCGGGGAGGGGTCTCCCAATATAGATACGCAGTATTTT. It encodes CAIRGEGSPNIDTQYF. The chain couples TRBV23-1 to TRBJ2-3; 7 positions agree with TRBD2. TRBV23-1 is recorded as an ORF, its role being uncertain. The length of the CDR3 is 16 residues. J gave up 5 bases and V 10 bases, and 18 bases lay outside the gene matches.

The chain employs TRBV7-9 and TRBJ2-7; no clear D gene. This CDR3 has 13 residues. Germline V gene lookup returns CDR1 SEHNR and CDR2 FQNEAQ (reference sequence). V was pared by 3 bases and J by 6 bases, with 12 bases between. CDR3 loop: CASSFGFPPEQYF. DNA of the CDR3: TGTGCCAGCAGCTTCGGTTTCCCCCCCGAGCAGTACTTC.